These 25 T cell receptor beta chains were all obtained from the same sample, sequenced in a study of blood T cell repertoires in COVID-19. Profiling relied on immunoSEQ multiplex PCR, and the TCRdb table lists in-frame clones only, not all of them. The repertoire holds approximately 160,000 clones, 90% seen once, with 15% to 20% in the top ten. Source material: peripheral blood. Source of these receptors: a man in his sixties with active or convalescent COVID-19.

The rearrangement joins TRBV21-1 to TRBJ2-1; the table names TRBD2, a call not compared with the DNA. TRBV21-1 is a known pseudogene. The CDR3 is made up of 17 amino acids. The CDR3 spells CASSKVQERDSYNEQFF. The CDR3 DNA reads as TGTGCCAGCAGCAAAGTACAGGAGCGGGACTCCTACAATGAGCAGTTCTTC.

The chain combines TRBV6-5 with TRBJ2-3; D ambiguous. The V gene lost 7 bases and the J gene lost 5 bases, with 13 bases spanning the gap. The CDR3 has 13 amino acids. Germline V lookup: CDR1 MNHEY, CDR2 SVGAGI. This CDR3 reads CASTRKQQDTQYF. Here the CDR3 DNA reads TGTGCCAGCACGCGTAAACAGCAAGATACGCAGTATTTT.

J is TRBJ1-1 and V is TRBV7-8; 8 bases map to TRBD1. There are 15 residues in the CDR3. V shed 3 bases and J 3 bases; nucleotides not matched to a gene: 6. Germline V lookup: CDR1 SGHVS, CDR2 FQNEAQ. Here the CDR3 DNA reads TGTGCCAGCAGCTTTTACGGACAGGGCCACACTGAAGCTTTCTTT. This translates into CASSFYGQGHTEAFF.

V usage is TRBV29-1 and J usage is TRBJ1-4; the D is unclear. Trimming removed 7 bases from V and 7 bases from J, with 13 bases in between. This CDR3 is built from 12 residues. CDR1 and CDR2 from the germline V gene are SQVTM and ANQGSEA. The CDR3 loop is CSAARGGEKLFF. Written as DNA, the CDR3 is TGCAGCGCCGCCCGGGGTGGTGAAAAACTGTTTTTT.

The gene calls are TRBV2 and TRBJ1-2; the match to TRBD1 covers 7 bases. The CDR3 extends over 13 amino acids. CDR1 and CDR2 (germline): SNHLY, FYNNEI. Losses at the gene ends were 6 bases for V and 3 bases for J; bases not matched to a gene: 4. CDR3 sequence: CASRPGQDYGYTF. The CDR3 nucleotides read TGTGCCAGCAGACCAGGACAGGACTATGGCTACACCTTC.

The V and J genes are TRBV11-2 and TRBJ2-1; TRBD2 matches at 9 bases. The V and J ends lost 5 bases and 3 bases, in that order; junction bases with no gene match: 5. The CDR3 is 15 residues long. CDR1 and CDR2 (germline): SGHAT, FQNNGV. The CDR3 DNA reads TGTGCCAGCAGCCCCGGACTAGCGATCTACAATGAGCAGTTCTTC. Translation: CASSPGLAIYNEQFF.

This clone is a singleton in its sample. CDR3 sequence (DNA): TGTGCCAGCAACCATGACAGGGGGCCCGGCTACACCTTC. This gives the protein CASNHDRGPGYTF. V is TRBV7-2 and J is TRBJ1-2, with 10 nucleotides matching TRBD1. Germline assignment: CDR1 SGHTA and CDR2 FQGNSA. J lost 8 bases, V lost 7 bases, and 7 bases had no gene match. The CDR3 runs 13 residues. The whole variable domain, filled in from reference TRBV7-2 and TRBJ1-2, reads GAGVSQSPSNKVTEKGKDVELRCDPISGHTALYWYRQSLGQGLEFLIYFQGNSAPDKSGLPSDRFSAERTGGSVSTLTIQRTQQEDSAVYLCASNHDRGPGYTFGSGTRLTVV.

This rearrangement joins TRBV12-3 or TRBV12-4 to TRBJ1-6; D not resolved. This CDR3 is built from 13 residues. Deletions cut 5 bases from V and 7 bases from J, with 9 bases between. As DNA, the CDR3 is TGTGCCAGCAGTCTCCAACAAAATTCACCCCTCCACTTT. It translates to CASSLQQNSPLHF.

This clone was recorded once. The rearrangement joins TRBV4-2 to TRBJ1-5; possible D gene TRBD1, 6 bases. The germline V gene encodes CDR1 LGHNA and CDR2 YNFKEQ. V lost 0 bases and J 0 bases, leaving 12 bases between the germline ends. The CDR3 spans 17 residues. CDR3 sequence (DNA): TGTGCCAGCAGCCAAGAAGGGACACCGTATAGCAATCAGCCCCAGCATTTT. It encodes CASSQEGTPYSNQPQHF.

CDR3 loop: CASSESRGLSGLFF. The CDR3 nucleotides are TGCGCCAGCAGTGAGTCTCGGGGGTTAAGCGGACTGTTTTTT. The rearrangement uses TRBV10-2 and TRBJ1-4, with D maybe TRBD1 (5 bases). V lost 0 bases and J lost 13, with 15 bases in between. From germline, CDR1 is WSHSY and CDR2 SAAADI. CDR3 length: 14 residues.

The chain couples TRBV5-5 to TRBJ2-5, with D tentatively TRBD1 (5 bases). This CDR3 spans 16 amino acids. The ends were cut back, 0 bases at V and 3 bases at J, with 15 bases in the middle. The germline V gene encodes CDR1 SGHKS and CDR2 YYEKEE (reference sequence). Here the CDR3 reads CASSLAGRGLKETQYF. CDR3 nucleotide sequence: TGTGCCAGCAGCTTGGCGGGTAGGGGCTTAAAAGAGACCCAGTACTTC. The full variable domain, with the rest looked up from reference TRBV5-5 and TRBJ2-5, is DAGVTQSPTHLIKTRGQQVTLRCSPISGHKSVSWYQQVLGQGPQFIFQYYEKEERGRGNFPDRFSARQFPNYSSELNVNALLLGDSALYLCASSLAGRGLKETQYFGPGTRLLVL.

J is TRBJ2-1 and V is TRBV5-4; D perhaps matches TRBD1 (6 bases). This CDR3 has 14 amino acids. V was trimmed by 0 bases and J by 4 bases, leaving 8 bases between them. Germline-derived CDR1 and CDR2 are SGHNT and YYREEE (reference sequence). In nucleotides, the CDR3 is TGTGCCAGCAGCTTGGGACAGGCTTACAATGAGCAGTTCTTC. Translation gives CASSLGQAYNEQFF.

The CDR3 DNA follows: TGTGCCAGCAGTGGGCGGAGCACTGAAGCTTTCTTT. This gives the protein CASSGRSTEAFF. The genes are TRBV2 and TRBJ1-1; D gene ambiguous. Per germline, CDR1 SNHLY and CDR2 FYNNEI. The CDR3 sequence is 12 residues long. Trimming cost V 4 bases and J 4 bases, with 7 bases left between them.

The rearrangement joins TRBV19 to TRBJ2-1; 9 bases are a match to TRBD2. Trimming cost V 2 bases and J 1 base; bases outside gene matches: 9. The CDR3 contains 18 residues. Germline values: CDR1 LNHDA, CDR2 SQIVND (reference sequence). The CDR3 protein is CASSIPYLAGASYNEQFF. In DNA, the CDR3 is TGTGCCAGTAGTATACCCTATTTAGCGGGGGCATCCTACAATGAGCAGTTCTTC.

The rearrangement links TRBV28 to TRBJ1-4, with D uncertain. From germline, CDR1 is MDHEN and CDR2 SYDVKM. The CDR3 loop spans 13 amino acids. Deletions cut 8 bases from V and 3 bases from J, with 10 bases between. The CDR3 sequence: CASGGYANEKLFF. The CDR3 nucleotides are TGTGCCAGCGGAGGTTACGCTAATGAAAAACTGTTTTTT.

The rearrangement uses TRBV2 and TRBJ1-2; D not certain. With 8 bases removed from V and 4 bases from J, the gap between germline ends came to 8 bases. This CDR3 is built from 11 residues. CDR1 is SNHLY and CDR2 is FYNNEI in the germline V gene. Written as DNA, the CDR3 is TGTGCCAGCCTCGTCCCCTATGGCTACACCTTC. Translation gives CASLVPYGYTF.

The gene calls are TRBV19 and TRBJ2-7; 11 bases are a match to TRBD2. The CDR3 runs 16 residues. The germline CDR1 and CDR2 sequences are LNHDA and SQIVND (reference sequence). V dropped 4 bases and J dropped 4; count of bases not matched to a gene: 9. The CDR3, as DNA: TGTGCCAGTAGTAAGGAGACTAGCGGGATAGGATACGAGCAGTACTTC. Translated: CASSKETSGIGYEQYF.

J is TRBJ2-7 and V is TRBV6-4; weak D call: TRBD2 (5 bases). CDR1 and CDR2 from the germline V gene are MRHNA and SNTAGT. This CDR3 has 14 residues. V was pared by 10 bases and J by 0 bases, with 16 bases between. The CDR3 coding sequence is TGTGCCAAGACGCCTAGCCGTAACTCCTACGAGCAGTACTTC. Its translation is CAKTPSRNSYEQYF.

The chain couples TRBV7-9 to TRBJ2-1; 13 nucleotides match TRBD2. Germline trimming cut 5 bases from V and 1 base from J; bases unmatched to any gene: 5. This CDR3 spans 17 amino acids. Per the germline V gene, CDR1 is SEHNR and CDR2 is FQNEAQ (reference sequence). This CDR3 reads CASSPSTSGRSYNEQFF. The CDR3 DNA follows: TGTGCCAGCAGCCCTTCGACTAGCGGGAGGTCCTACAATGAGCAGTTCTTC.

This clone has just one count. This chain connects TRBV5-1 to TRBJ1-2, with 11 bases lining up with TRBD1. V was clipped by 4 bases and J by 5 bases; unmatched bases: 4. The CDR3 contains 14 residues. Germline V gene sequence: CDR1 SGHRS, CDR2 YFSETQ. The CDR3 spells CASSVGQGVYGYTF. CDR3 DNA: TGCGCCAGCAGCGTGGGACAGGGGGTTTATGGCTACACCTTC.

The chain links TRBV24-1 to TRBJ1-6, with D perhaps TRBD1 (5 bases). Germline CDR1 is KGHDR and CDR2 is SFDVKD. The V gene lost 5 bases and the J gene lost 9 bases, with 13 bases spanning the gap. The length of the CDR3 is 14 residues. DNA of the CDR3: TGTGCCACCAGTGTCCTTCAGGGCGGTTCACCCCTCCACTTT. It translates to CATSVLQGGSPLHF.

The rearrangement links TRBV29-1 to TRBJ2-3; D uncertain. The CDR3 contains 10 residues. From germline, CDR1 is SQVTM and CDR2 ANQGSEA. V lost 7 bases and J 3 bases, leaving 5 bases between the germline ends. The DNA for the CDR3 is TGCAGCGCCGGGACAGATACGCAGTATTTT. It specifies CSAGTDTQYF.

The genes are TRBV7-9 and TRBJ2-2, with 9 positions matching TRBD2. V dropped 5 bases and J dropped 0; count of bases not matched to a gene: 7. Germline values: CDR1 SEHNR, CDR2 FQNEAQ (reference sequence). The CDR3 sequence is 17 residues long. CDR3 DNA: TGTGCCAGCAGCGGAGCGGGGGGAAACACGAACACCGGGGAGCTGTTTTTT. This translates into CASSGAGGNTNTGELFF.

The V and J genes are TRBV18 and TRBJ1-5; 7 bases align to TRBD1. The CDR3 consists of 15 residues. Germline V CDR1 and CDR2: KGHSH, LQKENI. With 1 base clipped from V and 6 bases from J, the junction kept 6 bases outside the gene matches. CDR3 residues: CASSPQQGIGQPQHF. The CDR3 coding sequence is TGTGCCAGCTCACCACAACAGGGGATCGGTCAGCCCCAGCATTTT.

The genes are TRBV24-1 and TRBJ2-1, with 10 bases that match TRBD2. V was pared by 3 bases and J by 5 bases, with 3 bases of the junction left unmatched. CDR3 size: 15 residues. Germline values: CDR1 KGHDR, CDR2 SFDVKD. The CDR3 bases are TGTGCCACCAGTGATGCTAGCGGGAGTCACAATGAGCAGTTCTTC. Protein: CATSDASGSHNEQFF.